This entry lists 8 T cell receptor beta chains sequenced from one sample in a study of cytomegalovirus exposure and HLA in healthy donors. PCR used 60 Vbeta primers and 13 Jbeta primers. Using immunoSEQ multiplex PCR, the repertoire was profiled, and TCRdb retains in-frame clones only, with some absent. Altogether about 140,000 clones are present, roughly 76% being singletons, with the ten largest covering around 3.7%. The source material was PBMCs. The receptors were sampled from a man between 18 and 29 years old in good health and CMV-seronegative.

The chain combines TRBV6-5 with TRBJ2-1; TRBD1 might be the D (6 bases). CDR1 is MNHEY and CDR2 is SVGAGI in the germline V gene. V dropped 5 bases and J dropped 2 bases, with 10 bases sitting between them. This CDR3 spans 14 amino acids. The CDR3 spells CASSNRDTYNEQFF. DNA of the CDR3: TGTGCCAGCAGTAACAGGGATACCTACAATGAGCAGTTCTTC.

This chain links TRBV9 with TRBJ1-1, with a possible D match to TRBD1 (6 bases). Trimming stripped 3 bases from V and 0 bases from J, with 12 bases between. The CDR3 consists of 15 residues. Germline V gene lookup returns CDR1 SGDLS and CDR2 YYNGEE. The CDR3 is CASSESQGLNTEAFF. In DNA form, the CDR3 reads TGTGCCAGCAGCGAGTCACAGGGACTGAACACTGAAGCTTTCTTT.

The genes are TRBV7-9 and TRBJ1-6; 11 nucleotides match TRBD1. The V gene's germline CDR1 is SEHNR and CDR2 FQNEAQ (reference sequence). The CDR3 length is 14 residues. V trimming: 5 bases; J trimming: 7 bases; junction bases outside the gene matches: 1. CDR3 DNA: TGTGCCAGCAGCCGGGACAGGGGGAATTCACCCCTCCACTTT. It codes for CASSRDRGNSPLHF. The full variable domain, in which reference TRBV7-9 and TRBJ1-6 provide the parts outside the CDR3, is DTGVSQNPRHKITKRGQNVTFRCDPISEHNRLYWYRQTLGQGPEFLTYFQNEAQLEKSRLLSDRFSAERPKGSFSTLEIQRTEQGDSAMYLCASSRDRGNSPLHFGNGTRLTVT.

The chain combines TRBV19 with TRBJ2-2, with D perhaps TRBD2 (7 bases). Germline V gene sequence: CDR1 LNHDA, CDR2 SQIVND (reference sequence). CDR3 length: 17 residues. Trimming stripped 1 base from V and 6 bases from J, with 18 bases between. DNA for the CDR3: TGTGCCAGTAGTATAGTGGGTTACAGGGAGGGATCCGGGGAGCTGTTTTTT. Translation: CASSIVGYREGSGELFF.

This clone was observed a handful of times. The DNA for the CDR3 is TGTGCCATCAGCATGGGGGACACCGATCCCAATGAGCAGTTCTTC. Translated: CAISMGDTDPNEQFF. The V call is TRBV10-3, the J call TRBJ2-1; D is perhaps TRBD1 (6 bases). V shed 6 bases and J shed 6 bases, with 18 bases lying between them. The V gene's germline CDR1 is ENHRY and CDR2 SYGVKD. The CDR3 runs 15 residues.

The rearrangement uses TRBV6-5 and TRBJ1-1; D is uncertain. This CDR3 is 16 amino acids long. V shed 0 bases and J shed 5 bases, with 16 bases lying between them. From germline, CDR1 is MNHEY and CDR2 SVGAGI. The chain's CDR3 is CASSYSASPGSTEAFF. CDR3 DNA: TGTGCCAGCAGTTACTCGGCCAGTCCAGGTAGTACTGAAGCTTTCTTT.

The V and J genes are TRBV6-4 and TRBJ1-2; 9 nucleotides match TRBD1. The CDR3 is 19 residues long. The trim removed 0 bases at V and 4 bases at J, leaving 15 bases unmatched. Looked up from germline, CDR1 is MRHNA and CDR2 is SNTAGT. In DNA form, the CDR3 reads TGTGCCAGCAGTGACTCGATGGGGACAGGGAGTCGGGGGCCCTATGGCTACACCTTC. Translated, it gives CASSDSMGTGSRGPYGYTF.

The chain carries TRBV4-1 and TRBJ2-2; 7 bases match TRBD1. CDR3 length: 16 amino acids. Looked up from germline, CDR1 is MGHRA and CDR2 is YSYEKL. The V and J ends lost 1 base and 1 base, in that order; junction bases with no gene match: 3. CDR3: CASSQVQGVNTGELFF. Written as DNA, the CDR3 is TGCGCCAGCAGCCAAGTTCAGGGGGTGAACACCGGGGAGCTGTTTTTT.